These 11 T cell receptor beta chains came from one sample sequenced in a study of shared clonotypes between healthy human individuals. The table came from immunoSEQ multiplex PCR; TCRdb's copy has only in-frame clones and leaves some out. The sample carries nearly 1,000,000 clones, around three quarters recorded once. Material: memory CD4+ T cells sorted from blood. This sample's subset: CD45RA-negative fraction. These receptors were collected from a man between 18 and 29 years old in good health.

CDR3 sequence reads: CASRPGTGNTGELFF. The CDR3 DNA reads TGTGCCAGCAGACCCGGGACAGGGAACACCGGGGAGCTGTTTTTT. V usage is TRBV27 and J usage is TRBJ2-2; 8 nucleotides align to TRBD1. CDR3 size: 15 residues. From germline, CDR1 is MNHEY and CDR2 SMNVEV (reference sequence). V trimming: 6 bases; J trimming: 1 base; junction bases outside the gene matches: 4.

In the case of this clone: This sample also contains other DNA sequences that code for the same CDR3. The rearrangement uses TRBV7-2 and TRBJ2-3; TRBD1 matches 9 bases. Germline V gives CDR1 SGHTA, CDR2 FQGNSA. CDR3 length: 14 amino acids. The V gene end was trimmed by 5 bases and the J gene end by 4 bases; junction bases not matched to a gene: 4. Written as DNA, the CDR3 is TGTGCCAGCAGCCCGGGACAGGGTTCAGATACGCAGTATTTT. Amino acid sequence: CASSPGQGSDTQYF. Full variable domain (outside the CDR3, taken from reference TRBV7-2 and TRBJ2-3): GAGVSQSPSNKVTEKGKDVELRCDPISGHTALYWYRQSLGQGLEFLIYFQGNSAPDKSGLPSDRFSAERTGGSVSTLTIQRTQQEDSAVYLCASSPGQGSDTQYFGPGTRLTVL.

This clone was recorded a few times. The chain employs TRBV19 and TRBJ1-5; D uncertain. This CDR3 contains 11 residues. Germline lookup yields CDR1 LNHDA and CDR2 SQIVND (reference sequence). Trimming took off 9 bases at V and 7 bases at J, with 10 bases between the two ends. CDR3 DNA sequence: TGTGCCAGACCGAAGGAACAGCCCCAGCATTTT. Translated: CARPKEQPQHF.

CDR3 bases: TGTGCCATCAGTGACCCGGGGAGAAGTCAGCCCCAGCATTTT. It specifies CAISDPGRSQPQHF. The chain employs TRBV10-3 and TRBJ1-5; D gene uncertain. V lost 3 bases and J lost 6, with 12 bases in between. In germline, CDR1 is ENHRY, CDR2 SYGVKD. This CDR3 has 14 residues.

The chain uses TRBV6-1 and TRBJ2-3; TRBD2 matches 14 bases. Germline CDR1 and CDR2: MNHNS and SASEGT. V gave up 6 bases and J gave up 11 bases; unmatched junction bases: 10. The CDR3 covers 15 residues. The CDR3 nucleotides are TGTGCCAGCAGCGGGAAGACTAGCGGGAGGGATGAGCAGTATTTT. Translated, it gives CASSGKTSGRDEQYF.

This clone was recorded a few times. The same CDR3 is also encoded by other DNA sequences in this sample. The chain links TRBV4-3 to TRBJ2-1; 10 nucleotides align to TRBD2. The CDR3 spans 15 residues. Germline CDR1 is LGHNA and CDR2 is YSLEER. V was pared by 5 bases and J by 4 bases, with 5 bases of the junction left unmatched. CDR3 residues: CASSYGLAVYNEQFF. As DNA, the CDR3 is TGCGCCAGCAGCTACGGACTAGCGGTGTACAATGAGCAGTTCTTC.

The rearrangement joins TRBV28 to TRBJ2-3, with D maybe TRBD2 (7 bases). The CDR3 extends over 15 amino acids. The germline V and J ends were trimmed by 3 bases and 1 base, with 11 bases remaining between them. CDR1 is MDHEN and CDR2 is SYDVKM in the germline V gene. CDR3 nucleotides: TGTGCCAGCAGTTTTCGGGGGGCGGGCACAGATACGCAGTATTTT. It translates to CASSFRGAGTDTQYF.

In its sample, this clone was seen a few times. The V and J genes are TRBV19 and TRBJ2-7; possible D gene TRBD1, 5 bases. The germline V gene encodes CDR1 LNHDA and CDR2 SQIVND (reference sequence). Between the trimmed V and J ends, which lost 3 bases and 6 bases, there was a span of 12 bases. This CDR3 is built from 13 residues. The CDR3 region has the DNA TGTGCCAGTAGTATTGCAGGGATCGGCGAGCAGTACTTC. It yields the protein CASSIAGIGEQYF.

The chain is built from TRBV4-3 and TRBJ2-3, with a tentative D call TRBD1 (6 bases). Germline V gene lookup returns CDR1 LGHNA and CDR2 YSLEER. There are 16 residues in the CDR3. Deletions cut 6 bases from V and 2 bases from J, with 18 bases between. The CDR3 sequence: CASSPTGSKITDTQYF. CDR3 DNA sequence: TGCGCCAGCAGTCCTACAGGGTCGAAGATCACAGATACGCAGTATTTT.

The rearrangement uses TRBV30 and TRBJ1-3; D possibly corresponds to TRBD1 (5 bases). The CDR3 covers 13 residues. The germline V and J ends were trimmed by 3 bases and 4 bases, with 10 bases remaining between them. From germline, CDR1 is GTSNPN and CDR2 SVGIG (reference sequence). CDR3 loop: CAWRSGLGNTIYF. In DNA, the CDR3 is TGTGCCTGGAGATCAGGGTTGGGAAACACCATATATTTT.

CDR3: CASSESFGGGSPLHF. The CDR3 region has the DNA TGTGCCAGCAGTGAATCGTTCGGGGGAGGTTCACCCCTCCACTTT. The V and J genes are TRBV25-1 and TRBJ1-6; D is perhaps TRBD1 (5 bases). V lost 1 base to trimming and J lost 9 bases, with 13 bases between them. Germline assignment: CDR1 MGHDK and CDR2 SYGVNS. CDR3 length equals 15 residues. The full variable domain, with the rest looked up from reference TRBV25-1 and TRBJ1-6, is EADIYQTPRYLVIGTGKKITLECSQTMGHDKMYWYQQDPGMELHLIHYSYGVNSTEKGDLSSESTVSRIRTEHFPLTLESARPSHTSQYLCASSESFGGGSPLHFGNGTRLTVT.